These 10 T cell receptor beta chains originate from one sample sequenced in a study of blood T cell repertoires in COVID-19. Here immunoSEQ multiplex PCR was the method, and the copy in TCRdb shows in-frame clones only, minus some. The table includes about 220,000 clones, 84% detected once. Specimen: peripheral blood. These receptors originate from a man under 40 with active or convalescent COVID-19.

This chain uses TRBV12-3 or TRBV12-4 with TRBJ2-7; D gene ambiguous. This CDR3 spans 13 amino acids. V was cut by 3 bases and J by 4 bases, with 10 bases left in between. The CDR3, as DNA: TGTGCCAGCAGTTTTGCGGCCTTATACGAGCAGTACTTC. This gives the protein CASSFAALYEQYF.

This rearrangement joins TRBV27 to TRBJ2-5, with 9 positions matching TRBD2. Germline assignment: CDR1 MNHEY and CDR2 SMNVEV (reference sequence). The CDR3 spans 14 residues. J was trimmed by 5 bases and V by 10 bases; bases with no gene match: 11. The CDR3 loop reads CATSQVAGDETQYF. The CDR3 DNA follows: TGTGCCACCTCCCAGGTAGCGGGAGATGAGACCCAGTACTTC.

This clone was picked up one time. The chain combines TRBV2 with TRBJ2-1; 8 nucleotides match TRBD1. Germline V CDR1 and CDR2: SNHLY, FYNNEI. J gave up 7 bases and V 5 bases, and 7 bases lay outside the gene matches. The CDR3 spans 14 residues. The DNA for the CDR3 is TGTGCCAGCAGTTCCTCCCGGACAGGGAATGAGCAGTTCTTC. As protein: CASSSSRTGNEQFF. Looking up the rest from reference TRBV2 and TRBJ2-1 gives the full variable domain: EPEVTQTPSHQVTQMGQEVILRCVPISNHLYFYWYRQILGQKVEFLVSFYNNEISEKSEIFDDQFSVERPDGSNFTLKIRSTKLEDSAMYFCASSSSRTGNEQFFGPGTRLTVL.

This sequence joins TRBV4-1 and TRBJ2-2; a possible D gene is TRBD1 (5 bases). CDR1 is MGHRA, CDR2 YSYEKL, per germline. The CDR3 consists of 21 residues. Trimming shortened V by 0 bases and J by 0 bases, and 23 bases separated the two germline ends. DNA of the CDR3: TGCGCCAGCAGCCAAGATAACTTTTGGGGCCCCGGGTGGCCGAACACCGGGGAGCTGTTTTTT. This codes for CASSQDNFWGPGWPNTGELFF.

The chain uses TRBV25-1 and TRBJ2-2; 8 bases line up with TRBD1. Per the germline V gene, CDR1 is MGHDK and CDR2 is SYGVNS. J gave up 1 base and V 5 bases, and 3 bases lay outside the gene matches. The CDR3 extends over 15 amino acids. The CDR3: CASSQGALNTGELFF. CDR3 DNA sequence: TGTGCCAGCAGTCAGGGGGCCCTGAACACCGGGGAGCTGTTTTTT.

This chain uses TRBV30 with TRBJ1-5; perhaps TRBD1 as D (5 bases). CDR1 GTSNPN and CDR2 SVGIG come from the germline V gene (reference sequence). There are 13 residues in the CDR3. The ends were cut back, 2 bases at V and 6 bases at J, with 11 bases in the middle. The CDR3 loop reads CAWSTQGGQPQHF. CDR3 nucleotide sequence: TGTGCCTGGAGTACGCAGGGAGGTCAGCCCCAGCATTTT.

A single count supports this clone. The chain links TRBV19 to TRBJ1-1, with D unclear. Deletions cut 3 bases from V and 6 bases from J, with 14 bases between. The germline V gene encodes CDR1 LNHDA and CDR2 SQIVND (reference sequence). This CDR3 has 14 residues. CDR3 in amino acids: CASSISGASAEAFF. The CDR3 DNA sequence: TGTGCCAGTAGTATCTCAGGCGCTAGCGCTGAAGCTTTCTTT. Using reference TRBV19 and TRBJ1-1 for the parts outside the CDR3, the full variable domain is DGGITQSPKYLFRKEGQNVTLSCEQNLNHDAMYWYRQDPGQGLRLIYYSQIVNDFQKGDIAEGYSVSREKKESFPLTVTSAQKNPTAFYLCASSISGASAEAFFGQGTRLTVV.

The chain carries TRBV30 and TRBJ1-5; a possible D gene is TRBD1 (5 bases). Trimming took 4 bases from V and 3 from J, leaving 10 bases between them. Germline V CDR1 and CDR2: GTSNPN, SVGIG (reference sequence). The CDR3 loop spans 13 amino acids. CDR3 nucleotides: TGTGCCTGGACCCCAGGGAACAATCAGCCCCAGCATTTT. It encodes CAWTPGNNQPQHF.

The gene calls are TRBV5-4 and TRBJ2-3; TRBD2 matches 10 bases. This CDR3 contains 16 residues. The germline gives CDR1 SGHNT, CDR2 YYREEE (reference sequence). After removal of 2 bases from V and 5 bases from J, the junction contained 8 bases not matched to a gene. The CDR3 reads CASSLPIAGGEDTQYF. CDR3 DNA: TGTGCCAGCAGCTTACCTATAGCGGGAGGTGAAGATACGCAGTATTTT.

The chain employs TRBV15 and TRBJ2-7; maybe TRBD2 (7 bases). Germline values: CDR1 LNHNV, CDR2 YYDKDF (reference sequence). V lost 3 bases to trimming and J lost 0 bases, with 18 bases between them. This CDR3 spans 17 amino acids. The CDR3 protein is CATSRTLVGGLSYEQYF. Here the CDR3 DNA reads TGTGCCACCAGCAGGACCCTTGTCGGGGGGCTCTCCTACGAGCAGTACTTC.